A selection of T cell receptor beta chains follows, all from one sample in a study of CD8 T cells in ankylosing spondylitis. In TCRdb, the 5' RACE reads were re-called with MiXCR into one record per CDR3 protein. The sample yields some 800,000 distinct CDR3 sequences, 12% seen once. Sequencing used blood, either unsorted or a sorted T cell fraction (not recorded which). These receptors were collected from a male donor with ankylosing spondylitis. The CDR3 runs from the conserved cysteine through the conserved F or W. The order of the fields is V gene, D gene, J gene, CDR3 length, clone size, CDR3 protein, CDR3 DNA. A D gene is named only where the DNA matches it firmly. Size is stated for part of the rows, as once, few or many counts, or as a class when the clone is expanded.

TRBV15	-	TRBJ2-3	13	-	CATSPQGRSAQYF	TGTGCCACCAGCCCCCAGGGCAGGTCCGCGCAGTATTTT
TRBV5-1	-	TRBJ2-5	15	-	CASSSRDAPLETQYF	TGCGCCAGCAGCTCCCGGGACGCCCCCCTAGAGACCCAGTACTTC
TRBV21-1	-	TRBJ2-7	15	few	CASSKGGRLSYEQYF	TGTGCCAGCAGCAAAGGAGGCCGGCTATCCTACGAGCAGTACTTC
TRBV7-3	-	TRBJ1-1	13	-	CASSPSRPSEAFF	TGTGCCAGCAGCCCCAGCAGGCCCTCTGAAGCTTTCTTT
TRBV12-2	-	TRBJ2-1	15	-	CASRFQRGGSDEQFF	TGTGCAAGTCGCTTTCAACGGGGGGGGTCCGATGAGCAGTTCTTC
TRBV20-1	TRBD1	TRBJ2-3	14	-	CSVAGTGGTDTQYF	TGCAGTGTTGCCGGGACAGGGGGCACAGATACGCAGTATTTT
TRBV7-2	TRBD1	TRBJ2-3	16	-	CACSLARTGGADTQYF	TGTGCCTGCAGCTTAGCTCGGACAGGGGGCGCGGATACTCAGTATTTT
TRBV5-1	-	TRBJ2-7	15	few	CASSLTATPDYEQYF	TGCGCCAGCAGCCTGACAGCAACCCCAGACTACGAGCAGTACTTC
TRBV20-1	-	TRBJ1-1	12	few	CSARRDTGEAFF	TGCAGTGCTAGACGGGACACCGGGGAAGCTTTCTTT
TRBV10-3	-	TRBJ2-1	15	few	CAISSSASSYNEQFF	TGTGCCATCAGTTCCAGTGCTAGCTCCTACAACGAGCAGTTCTTC
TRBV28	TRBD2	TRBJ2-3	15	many	CASSLLSGDGNTQYF	TGTGCCAGCAGTTTATTAAGCGGGGACGGTAATACGCAGTATTTT
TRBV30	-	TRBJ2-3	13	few	CAWSVWEADTQYF	TGTGCCTGGAGTGTATGGGAGGCAGATACGCAGTATTTT
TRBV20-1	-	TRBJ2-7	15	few	CSASTPKAEYYEQYF	TGCAGTGCTAGCACCCCTAAAGCGGAATACTACGAGCAGTACTTC